These 14 T cell receptor beta chains share one sample of origin, sequenced in a study of T cell responses to AZD1222 COVID-19 vaccine (dated by TCRdb to the early 2020s). Library creation used the immunoSEQ multiplex PCR assay. Not all clones reach the TCRdb copy of this immuneACCESS table, which keeps in-frame sequences only. Checked studies attribute under half of the gap to unresolved V genes and leave the rest unexplained. The sample contains 200,000 or so clones, 75% to 90% of them found a single time. Less than 3% of the sample is in the top ten clones. The time point label, read with the paper, signifies: baseline before first vaccination. In the paper's terms, the treatment or condition label means: meningococcal conjugate vaccine given as trial control. This sample comprised peripheral blood, obtained on day 0 of MenACWY control vaccination. Receptors were obtained from an adult in good health.

V and J are TRBV4-3 and TRBJ2-2; D remains ambiguous. The germline gives CDR1 LGHNA, CDR2 YSLEER. The CDR3 runs to 14 residues. The V and J ends lost 6 bases and 0 bases respectively, with 8 bases between them. CDR3 in DNA: TGCGCCAGCAGGGTTGCCGCGAACACCGGGGAGCTGTTTTTT. It is translated as CASRVAANTGELFF.

The chain uses TRBV7-2 and TRBJ2-7; D possibly matches TRBD1 or TRBD2 (5 bases each). Germline V gene sequence: CDR1 SGHTA, CDR2 FQGNSA. V dropped 5 bases and J dropped 3 bases, with 14 bases sitting between them. CDR3 length equals 14 residues. CDR3 residues: CASSQDRDGYEQYF. For the CDR3, the DNA is TGTGCCAGCAGCCAAGACCGGGACGGCTACGAGCAGTACTTC. The full variable domain, in which reference TRBV7-2 and TRBJ2-7 provide the parts outside the CDR3, is GAGVSQSPSNKVTEKGKDVELRCDPISGHTALYWYRQSLGQGLEFLIYFQGNSAPDKSGLPSDRFSAERTGGSVSTLTIQRTQQEDSAVYLCASSQDRDGYEQYFGPGTRLTVT.

This clone was counted a single time. CDR3 in amino acids: CASSSGTEQETQYF. DNA of the CDR3: TGTGCCAGCAGTTCAGGGACAGAACAAGAGACCCAGTACTTC. The rearrangement uses TRBV6-2 or TRBV6-3 and TRBJ2-5; 7 bases are shared with TRBD1. The CDR3 runs to 14 residues. Germline V lookup: CDR1 MNHEY, CDR2 SVGEGT. The V gene end was trimmed by 4 bases and the J gene end by 2 bases; junction bases not matched to a gene: 4.

This chain links TRBV4-1 with TRBJ2-7; TRBD2 might be the D (6 bases). Germline V gene data show CDR1 as MGHRA and CDR2 as YSYEKL. V lost 4 bases and J 3 bases, leaving 16 bases between the germline ends. The CDR3 has 15 residues. The CDR3 sequence: CASSPHGPGDYEQYF. The CDR3 region has the DNA TGCGCCAGCAGCCCGCATGGACCGGGGGACTACGAGCAGTACTTC.

The chain links TRBV29-1 to TRBJ2-1, with D perhaps TRBD1 (5 bases). CDR1 and CDR2 from the germline V gene are SQVTM and ANQGSEA. The CDR3 loop spans 14 amino acids. V lost 4 bases to trimming and J lost 3 bases, with 13 bases between them. As DNA, the CDR3 is TGCAGCGTTGTTTTGGCAGGGTACTACAATGAGCAGTTCTTC. As protein: CSVVLAGYYNEQFF.

This clone was counted a few times. V usage is TRBV5-6 and J usage is TRBJ2-1; 13 bases are shared with TRBD2. J lost 9 bases, V lost 2 bases, and 5 bases had no gene match. Looked up from germline, CDR1 is SGHDT and CDR2 is YYEEEE. The CDR3 spans 15 residues. This CDR3 is CASSFRTSGGSEQFF. DNA of the CDR3: TGTGCCAGCAGCTTTCGGACTAGCGGGGGAAGTGAGCAGTTCTTC.

The chain links TRBV15 to TRBJ2-1, with 7 bases lining up with TRBD1. Trimming at V came to 5 bases and at J to 7 bases, leaving 5 bases not matched to a gene. This CDR3 region has 13 residues. Germline CDR1 and CDR2: LNHNV and YYDKDF (reference sequence). The CDR3 spells CATSRDRVNEQFF. Here the CDR3 DNA reads TGTGCCACCAGCCGGGACAGAGTGAATGAGCAGTTCTTC.

This chain links TRBV6-5 with TRBJ2-1; 10 bases line up with TRBD2. Germline-derived CDR1 and CDR2 are MNHEY and SVGAGI. V lost 2 bases and J lost 8; bases outside the gene matches: 6. This CDR3 region has 15 residues. CDR3 sequence reads: CASSYVAGGQDEQFF. Written as DNA, the CDR3 is TGTGCCAGCAGTTACGTAGCGGGGGGCCAGGATGAGCAGTTCTTC.

This sequence joins TRBV5-4 and TRBJ2-3, with TRBD1 matching 9 bases. Germline CDR1 SGHNT, CDR2 YYREEE (reference sequence). CDR3 length: 15 residues. Unmatched junction bases numbered 7, after V lost 4 bases and J lost 4 bases. In DNA, the CDR3 is TGTGCCAGCAGCAGTCCCGGGACAGGGTCAGATACGCAGTATTTT. Protein product: CASSSPGTGSDTQYF.

Turning to this clone: No DNA is shown, since the ends of the CDR3 on it are uncertain; the CDR3 is the one TCRdb lists. The V gene is TRBV21-1, the J gene TRBJ2-7; the table assigns TRBD1, which was not confirmed against the DNA. TRBV21-1 represents a pseudogene. The CDR3 is 17 residues long, counting both termini. The CDR3 sequence is CASSTPFGQGARYEQYF.

In this sample, this clone turned up once. The chain combines TRBV6-1 with TRBJ1-1, with a possible D match to TRBD1 (6 bases). The germline V gene has CDR1 MNHNS and CDR2 SASEGT. V was trimmed by 0 bases and J by 5 bases, leaving 13 bases between them. The CDR3 has 15 residues. CDR3 DNA: TGTGCCAGCAGTGAAGCCTCCCAGGGGAGGACTGAAGCTTTCTTT. It translates to CASSEASQGRTEAFF.

The chain is built from TRBV11-2 and TRBJ2-7; 8 bases map to TRBD2. Germline CDR1 SGHAT, CDR2 FQNNGV. The CDR3 has 16 residues. With 8 bases clipped from V and 3 bases from J, the junction kept 15 bases outside the gene matches. CDR3 sequence reads: CASSRGGSEGYYEQYF. CDR3 sequence (DNA): TGTGCCAGCTCACGGGGGGGCAGCGAGGGGTACTACGAGCAGTACTTC.

The rearrangement links TRBV6-1 to TRBJ1-5; D is uncertain. The CDR3 runs 13 residues. Germline lookup yields CDR1 MNHNS and CDR2 SASEGT. The V end lost 0 bases, the J end lost 6 bases, and 6 bases lay between the germline ends. CDR3 nucleotide sequence: TGTGCCAGCAGTGAAGCCTACATTCAGCCCCAGCATTTT. Its translation: CASSEAYIQPQHF.

The V gene is TRBV6-5, the J gene TRBJ2-7, with a tentative D call TRBD2 (6 bases). With 6 bases removed from V and 3 bases from J, the gap between germline ends came to 12 bases. This CDR3 spans 13 amino acids. Per germline, CDR1 MNHEY and CDR2 SVGAGI. This chain's CDR3 is CASSGGVRYEQYF. CDR3 nucleotide sequence: TGTGCCAGCAGCGGAGGGGTCCGCTACGAGCAGTACTTC.